This entry concerns a single T cell receptor beta chain. Its target is unknown. The time point: pre-sensitization, week 0. Treatment denoted: therapeutic diphenylcyclopropenone sensitization with weekly scalp DPC. V shed 1 base, J shed 2 bases, and the junction held 5 bases outside the gene matches. The CDR3 covers 16 residues. The germline V gene has CDR1 SGHRS and CDR2 YFSETQ. Individual cDNA molecules received unique molecular identifiers in the library. MiXCR was run by TCRdb on the RACE reads, yielding one entry per CDR3 protein. The repertoire holds 190,000 or so distinct CDR3 sequences, with nearly 30% as singletons. This specimen comes from a study of human T cells and chemical hapten exposure. Study results and caveats: Expanded TCRs made up significantly more big CDR3 similarity clusters than controls did.

The sample was whole blood, taken in connection with sensitization to the hapten diphenylcyclopropenone (DPC). The clonotype was recovered from a woman younger than 45 with alopecia areata. Some clones in this sample may be carry-over from other donors' samples. The rearrangement links TRBV5-1 to TRBJ2-7, with 11 positions matching TRBD2. CDR3 protein: CASSLTSGGPTYEQYF. The CDR3 coding sequence is TGCGCCAGCAGCTTGACTAGCGGGGGACCCACCTACGAGCAGTACTTC.